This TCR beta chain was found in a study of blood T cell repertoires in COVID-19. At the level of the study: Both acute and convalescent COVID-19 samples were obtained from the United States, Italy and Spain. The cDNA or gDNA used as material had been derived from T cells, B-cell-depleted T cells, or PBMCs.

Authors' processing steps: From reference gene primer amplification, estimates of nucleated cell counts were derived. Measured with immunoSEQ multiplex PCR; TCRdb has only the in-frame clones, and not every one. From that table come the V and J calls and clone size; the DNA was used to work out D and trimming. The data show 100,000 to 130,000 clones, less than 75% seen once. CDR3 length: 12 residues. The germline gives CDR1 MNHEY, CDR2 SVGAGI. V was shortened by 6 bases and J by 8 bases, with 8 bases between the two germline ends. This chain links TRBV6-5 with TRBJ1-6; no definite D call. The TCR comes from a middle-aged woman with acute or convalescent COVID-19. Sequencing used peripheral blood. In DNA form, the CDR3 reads TGTGCCAGCAGGTCGAGAGATTCACCCCTCCACTTT. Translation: CASRSRDSPLHF.